The rows below give T cell receptor beta chains drawn from one sample of a study of cytomegalovirus exposure and HLA in healthy donors. Data came from immunoSEQ multiplex PCR; TCRdb stores just in-frame clones and leaves some out. The table lists over 130,000 clones, roughly 76% of them singletons. The sequenced sample consisted of PBMCs. All receptors come from a female donor in good health and CMV-seronegative. The CDR3 runs from the conserved cysteine through the conserved F or W. A D gene is named only where the DNA matches it firmly. Clone size is stated in some rows and not others, as once, few, many or a class when expanded.

CDR3 DNA,CDR3 protein,D gene,J gene,clone size,CDR3 length,V gene
TGTGCCAGCAGTCGAGGGGGTAACTATGGCTACACCTTC,CASSRGGNYGYTF,.,TRBJ1-2,.,13,TRBV6-5
TGTGCCAGCAGTTTCGGGGAAACGGGGCCCCAGCATTTT,CASSFGETGPQHF,.,TRBJ1-5,.,13,TRBV28
TGCGCCAGCAGCTTTACCCAGGCTATCCAAGAGACCCAGTACTTC,CASSFTQAIQETQYF,.,TRBJ2-5,.,15,TRBV5-1
TGTGCCAGCAGCTTGATTAGCGGGAGCTTCCACAATGAGCAGTTCTTC,CASSLISGSFHNEQFF,TRBD2,TRBJ2-1,.,16,TRBV5-6
TGTGCCAGCAGTTACTCGGGGGGAAATCAGCCCCAGCATTTT,CASSYSGGNQPQHF,.,TRBJ1-5,few,14,TRBV6-5
TGTGCTAGTGGCCTTGACAGGGGGGGCGAAAAACTGTTTTTT,CASGLDRGGEKLFF,TRBD1,TRBJ1-4,.,14,TRBV12-5
TGTGCCAGCAGAAATCGACAGGGGGCCAACGAGCAGTACTTC,CASRNRQGANEQYF,TRBD1,TRBJ2-7,.,14,TRBV6-5
TGTGCCAGCAGTTACTCGGAGCAGAGGCCCACGGAGACCCAGTACTTC,CASSYSEQRPTETQYF,.,TRBJ2-5,.,16,TRBV6-5
TGCGCCAGCAGCTTGCCCCTCGGTGAGCAGTACTTC,CASSLPLGEQYF,.,TRBJ2-7,.,12,TRBV5-1
TGTGCCAGCAGCGGTTACTCTGGAAACACCATATATTTT,CASSGYSGNTIYF,.,TRBJ1-3,once,13,TRBV9
TGTGCCAGCAGCTCAATCACCCGGGGGGACCAAGAGACCCAGTACTTC,CASSSITRGDQETQYF,TRBD2,TRBJ2-5,.,16,TRBV5-4
TGTGCCAGCAGTTCGGTAGCGGGAGGCGGGGAGCTGTTTTTT,CASSSVAGGGELFF,TRBD2,TRBJ2-2,.,14,TRBV27
TGTGCCAGCAGCTTAGACTCAGGGTCACTGAACACTGAAGCTTTCTTT,CASSLDSGSLNTEAFF,.,TRBJ1-1,once,16,TRBV7-2